These T cell receptor beta chains were read from a single sample in a study of T-cell memory formation after mild COVID-19. TCRdb re-analysed the 5' RACE reads in MiXCR, keeping a single row per CDR3 protein. The profile shows 250,000 to 300,000 distinct CDR3 sequences, around 15% of them singletons. Sequencing input: PBMCs or a T cell subset sorted from them (not recorded which). The receptors stem from a man aged 18 to 35 who had mild COVID-19 (a few samples of this study predate the infection). Cell type and time point are not known. Both conserved end residues are part of each CDR3. The order of the fields is clone size, J gene, D gene, V gene, CDR3 protein, CDR3 DNA. D genes are given only for firm matches. Clone size appears in some rows only: once, few, many, or a class for an expanded clone.

NA TRBJ2-7 NA TRBV5-1 CASSLVPTTYEQYF TGCGCCAGCAGCTTGGTTCCCACGACCTACGAGCAGTACTTC
few TRBJ2-1 TRBD2 TRBV6-6 CASSYSSKTGTRGWNEQFF TGTGCCAGCAGTTACTCGTCTAAGACCGGGACTAGAGGATGGAATGAGCAGTTCTTC
NA TRBJ2-7 NA TRBV20-1 CSASGQGNYEQYF TGCAGTGCTAGTGGGCAGGGAAACTACGAGCAGTACTTC
few TRBJ2-1 NA TRBV7-2 CASSWGGAPNHEQFF TGTGCCAGCAGCTGGGGGGGCGCACCCAACCATGAGCAGTTCTTC
NA TRBJ2-7 TRBD1 TRBV29-1 CSVEEALRTGHYEQYF TGCAGCGTTGAAGAAGCACTGAGGACAGGTCACTACGAGCAGTACTTC
few TRBJ2-5 TRBD1 TRBV7-3 CASSLTTGSETQYF TGTGCCAGCAGCTTAACGACAGGGAGCGAGACCCAGTACTTC
NA TRBJ1-1 NA TRBV7-9 CASKSAYTEAFF TGTGCCAGCAAGTCGGCATACACTGAAGCTTTCTTT
NA TRBJ1-2 TRBD1 TRBV29-1 CSVDRDRELRGYTF TGCAGCGTTGACCGGGACAGGGAGCTTAGGGGCTACACCTTC
NA TRBJ2-3 NA TRBV6-4 CASSAEGGSTDTQYF TGTGCCAGCAGCGCAGAGGGGGGGAGCACAGATACGCAGTATTTT
NA TRBJ1-6 NA TRBV20-1 CSARRSYNSPLHF TGCAGTGCAAGACGCTCCTATAATTCACCCCTCCACTTT
NA TRBJ2-5 TRBD2 TRBV5-1 CASNPSPTSGQETQYF TGCGCCAGCAACCCCTCCCCGACTAGCGGTCAAGAGACCCAGTACTTC
few TRBJ2-1 NA TRBV7-2 CASSLQFRRTSYNEQFF TGTGCCAGCAGCTTACAGTTTCGGAGAACTTCTTACAATGAGCAGTTCTTC